This T cell receptor beta chain was observed in a study of blood T cell repertoires in COVID-19. Original methodology: Reference gene primer amplification yielded estimated nucleated cell counts. TCRdb's copy holds only in-frame clones and misses some; the assay was immunoSEQ multiplex PCR. The V and J calls and clone size are taken from that table; D and trimming were inferred from the DNA. The table shows 290,000 or so clones, with around 90% occurring only once. The CDR3 consists of 13 residues. V lost 4 bases, J lost 7 bases, and 8 bases lay in between. Germline V gene data show CDR1 as MNHEY and CDR2 as SMNVEV (reference sequence). Ages ranged from about 18 to 100 years, with residence in approximately 25 US areas.

This chain joins TRBV27 and TRBJ1-6; D gene uncertain. The specimen was PBMCs or T cells enriched from blood (not recorded which). The TCR was taken from a woman between 18 and 29 years old with acute COVID-19. The CDR3 sequence: CASSYTSNSPLHF. CDR3 in DNA: TGTGCCAGCAGTTACACTAGCAATTCACCCCTCCACTTT.